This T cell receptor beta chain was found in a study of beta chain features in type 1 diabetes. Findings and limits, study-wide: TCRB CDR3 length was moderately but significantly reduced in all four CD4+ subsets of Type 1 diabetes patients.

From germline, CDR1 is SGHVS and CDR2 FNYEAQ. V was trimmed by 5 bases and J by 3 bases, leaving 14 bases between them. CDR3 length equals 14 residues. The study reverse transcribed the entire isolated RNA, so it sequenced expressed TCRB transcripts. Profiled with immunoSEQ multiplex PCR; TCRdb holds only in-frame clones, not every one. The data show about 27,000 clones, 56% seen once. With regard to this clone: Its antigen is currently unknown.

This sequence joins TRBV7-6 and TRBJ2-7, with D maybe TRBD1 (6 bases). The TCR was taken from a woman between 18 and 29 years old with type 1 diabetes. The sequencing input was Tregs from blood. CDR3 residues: CASSMRWDNYEQYV. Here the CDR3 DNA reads TGTGCCAGCAGCATGAGATGGGACAACTACGAGCAGTACGTC.